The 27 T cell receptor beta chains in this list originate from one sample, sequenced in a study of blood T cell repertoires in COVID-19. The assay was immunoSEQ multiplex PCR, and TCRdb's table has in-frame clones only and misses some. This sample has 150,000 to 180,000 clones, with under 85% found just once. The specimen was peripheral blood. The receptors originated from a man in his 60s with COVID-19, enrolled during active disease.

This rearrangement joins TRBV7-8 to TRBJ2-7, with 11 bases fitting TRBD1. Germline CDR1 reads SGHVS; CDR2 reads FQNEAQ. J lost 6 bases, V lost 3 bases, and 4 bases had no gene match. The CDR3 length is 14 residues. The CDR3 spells CASSFRTGGREQYF. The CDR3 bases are TGTGCCAGCAGCTTTAGGACAGGGGGCCGCGAGCAGTACTTC.

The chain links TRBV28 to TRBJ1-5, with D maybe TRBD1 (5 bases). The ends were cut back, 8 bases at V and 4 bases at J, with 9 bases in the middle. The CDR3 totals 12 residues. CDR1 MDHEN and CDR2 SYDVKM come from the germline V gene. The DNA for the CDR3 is TGTGCCAGCTGGGGCAATAATCAGCCCCAGCATTTT. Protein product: CASWGNNQPQHF.

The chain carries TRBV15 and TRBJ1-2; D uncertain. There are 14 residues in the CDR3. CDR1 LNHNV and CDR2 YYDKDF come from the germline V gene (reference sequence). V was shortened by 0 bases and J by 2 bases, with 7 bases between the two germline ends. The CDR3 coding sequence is TGTGCCACCAGCAGAGATGCAGGCAACTATGGCTACACCTTC. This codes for CATSRDAGNYGYTF.

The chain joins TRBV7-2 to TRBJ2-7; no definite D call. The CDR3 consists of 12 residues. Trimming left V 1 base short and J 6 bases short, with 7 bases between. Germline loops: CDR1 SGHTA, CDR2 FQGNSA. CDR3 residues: CASSLVRREQYF. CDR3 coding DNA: TGTGCCAGCAGCTTAGTCAGGCGCGAGCAGTACTTC.

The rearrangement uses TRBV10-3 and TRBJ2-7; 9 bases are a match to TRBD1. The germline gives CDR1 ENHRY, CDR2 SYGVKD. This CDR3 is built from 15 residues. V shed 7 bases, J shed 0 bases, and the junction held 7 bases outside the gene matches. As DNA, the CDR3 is TGTGCCATCACTCCCGGGACAGGGCTCTCCTACGAGCAGTACTTC. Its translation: CAITPGTGLSYEQYF.

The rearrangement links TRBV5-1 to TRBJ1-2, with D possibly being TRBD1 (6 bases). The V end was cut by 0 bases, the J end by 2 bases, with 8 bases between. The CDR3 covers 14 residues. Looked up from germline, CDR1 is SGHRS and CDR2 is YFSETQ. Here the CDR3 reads CASSLGDTNYGYTF. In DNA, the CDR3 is TGCGCCAGCAGCTTGGGGGACACGAACTATGGCTACACCTTC.

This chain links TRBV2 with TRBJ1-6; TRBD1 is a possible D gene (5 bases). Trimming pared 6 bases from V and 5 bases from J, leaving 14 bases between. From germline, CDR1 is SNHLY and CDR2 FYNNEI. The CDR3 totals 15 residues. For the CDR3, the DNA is TGTGCCAGCAGAGGAACCAGGGTGGATAATTCACCCCTCCACTTT. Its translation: CASRGTRVDNSPLHF.

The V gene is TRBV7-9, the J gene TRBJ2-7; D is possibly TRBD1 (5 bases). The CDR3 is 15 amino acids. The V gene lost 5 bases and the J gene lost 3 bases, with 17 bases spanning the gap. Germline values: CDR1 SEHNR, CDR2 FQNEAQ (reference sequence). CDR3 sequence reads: CASSENPTAIYEQYF. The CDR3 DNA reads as TGTGCCAGCAGCGAAAATCCGACAGCAATCTACGAGCAGTACTTC.

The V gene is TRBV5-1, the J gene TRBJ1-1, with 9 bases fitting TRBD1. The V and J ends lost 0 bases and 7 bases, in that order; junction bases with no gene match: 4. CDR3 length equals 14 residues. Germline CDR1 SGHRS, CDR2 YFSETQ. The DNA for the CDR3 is TGCGCCAGCAGCTTGGCGCGGACAGGGGATGAAGCTTTCTTT. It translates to CASSLARTGDEAFF.

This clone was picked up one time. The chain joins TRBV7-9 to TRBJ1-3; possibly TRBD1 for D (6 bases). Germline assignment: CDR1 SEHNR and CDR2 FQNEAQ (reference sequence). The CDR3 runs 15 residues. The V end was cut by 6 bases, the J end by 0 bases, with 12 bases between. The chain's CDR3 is CASSWTDSSGNTIYF. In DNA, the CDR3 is TGTGCCAGCAGTTGGACAGACTCCTCTGGAAACACCATATATTTT.

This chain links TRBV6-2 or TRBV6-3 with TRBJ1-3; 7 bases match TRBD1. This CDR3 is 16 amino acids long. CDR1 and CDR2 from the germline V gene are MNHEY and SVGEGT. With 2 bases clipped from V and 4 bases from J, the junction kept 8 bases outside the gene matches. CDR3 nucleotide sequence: TGTGCCAGCAGTTACCCGACAGGGCGCCCCGGAAACACCATATATTTT. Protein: CASSYPTGRPGNTIYF.

The CDR3 here is CASSSQQGAGVRNEQFF. DNA of the CDR3: TGTGCCAGCAGCTCACAACAGGGGGCCGGGGTGAGAAATGAGCAGTTCTTC. This sequence joins TRBV28 and TRBJ2-1; 9 nucleotides match TRBD1. Germline V CDR1 and CDR2: MDHEN, SYDVKM. V lost 6 bases, J lost 7 bases, and 16 bases stayed unmatched. The CDR3 spans 17 residues. Supplemented by reference TRBV28 and TRBJ2-1, the full variable domain reads DVKVTQSSRYLVKRTGEKVFLECVQDMDHENMFWYRQDPGLGLRLIYFSYDVKMKEKGDIPEGYSVSREKKERFSLILESASTNQTSMYLCASSSQQGAGVRNEQFFGPGTRLTVL.

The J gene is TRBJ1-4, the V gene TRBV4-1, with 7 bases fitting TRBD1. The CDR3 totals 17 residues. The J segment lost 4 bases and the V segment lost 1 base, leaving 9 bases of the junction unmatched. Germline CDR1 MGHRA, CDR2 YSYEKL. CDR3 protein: CASSQGQGIRLNEKLFF. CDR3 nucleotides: TGCGCCAGCAGCCAAGGACAGGGAATTAGGCTTAATGAAAAACTGTTTTTT.

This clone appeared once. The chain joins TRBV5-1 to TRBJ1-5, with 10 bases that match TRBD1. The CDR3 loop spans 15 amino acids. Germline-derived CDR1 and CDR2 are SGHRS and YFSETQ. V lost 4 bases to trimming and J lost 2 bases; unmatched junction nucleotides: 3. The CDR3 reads CASSRGTGGNQPQHF. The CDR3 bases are TGCGCCAGCAGCCGGGGGACAGGGGGCAATCAGCCCCAGCATTTT. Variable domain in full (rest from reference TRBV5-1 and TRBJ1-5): KAGVTQTPRYLIKTRGQQVTLSCSPISGHRSVSWYQQTPGQGLQFLFEYFSETQRNKGNFPGRFSGRQFSNSRSEMNVSTLELGDSALYLCASSRGTGGNQPQHFGDGTRLSIL.

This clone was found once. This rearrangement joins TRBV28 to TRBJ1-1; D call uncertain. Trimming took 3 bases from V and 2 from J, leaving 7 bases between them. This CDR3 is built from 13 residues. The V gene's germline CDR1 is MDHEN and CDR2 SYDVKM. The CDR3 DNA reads TGTGCCAGCAGTTTTGCAGAAAACACTGAAGCTTTCTTT. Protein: CASSFAENTEAFF.

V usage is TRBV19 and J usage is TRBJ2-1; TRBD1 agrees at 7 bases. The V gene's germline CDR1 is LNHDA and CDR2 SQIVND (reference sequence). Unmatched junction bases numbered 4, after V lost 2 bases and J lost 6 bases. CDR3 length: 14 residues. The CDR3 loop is CASSITGVTNEQFF. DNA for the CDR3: TGTGCCAGTAGTATAACAGGGGTGACCAATGAGCAGTTCTTC.

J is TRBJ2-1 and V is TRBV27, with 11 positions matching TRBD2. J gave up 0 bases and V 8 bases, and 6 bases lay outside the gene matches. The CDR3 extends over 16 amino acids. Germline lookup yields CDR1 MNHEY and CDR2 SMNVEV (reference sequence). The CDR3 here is CASRGLAVTSYNEQFF. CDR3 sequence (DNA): TGTGCCAGCCGGGGACTAGCGGTTACCTCCTACAATGAGCAGTTCTTC.

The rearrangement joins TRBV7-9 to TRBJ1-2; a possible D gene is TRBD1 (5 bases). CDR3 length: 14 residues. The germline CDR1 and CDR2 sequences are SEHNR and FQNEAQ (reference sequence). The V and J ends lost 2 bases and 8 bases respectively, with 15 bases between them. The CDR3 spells CASSLLTEGAGYTF. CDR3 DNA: TGTGCCAGCAGCTTATTGACGGAAGGGGCGGGCTACACCTTC.

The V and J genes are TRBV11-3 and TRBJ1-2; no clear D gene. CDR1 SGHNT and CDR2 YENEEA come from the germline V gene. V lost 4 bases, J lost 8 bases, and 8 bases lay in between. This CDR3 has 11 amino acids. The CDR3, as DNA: TGTGCCAGCAGCTCGGGGTGGGGCTACACCTTC. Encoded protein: CASSSGWGYTF.

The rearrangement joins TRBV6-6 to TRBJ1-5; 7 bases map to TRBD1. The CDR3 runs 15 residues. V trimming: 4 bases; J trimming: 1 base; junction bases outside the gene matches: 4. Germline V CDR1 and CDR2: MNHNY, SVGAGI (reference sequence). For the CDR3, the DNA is TGTGCCAGCAGTTCCAGGACAGGAAGCAATCAGCCCCAGCATTTT. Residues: CASSSRTGSNQPQHF.

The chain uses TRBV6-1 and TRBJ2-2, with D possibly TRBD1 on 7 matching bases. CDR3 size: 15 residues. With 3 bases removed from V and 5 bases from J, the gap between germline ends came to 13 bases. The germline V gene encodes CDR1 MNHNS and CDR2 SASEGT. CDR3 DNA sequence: TGTGCCAGCAGTGACCTCAGGGGGGAAACCGGGGAGCTGTTTTTT. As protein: CASSDLRGETGELFF.

The CDR3 protein is CATRAGGFDYGYTF. CDR3 nucleotide sequence: TGTGCCACCAGGGCAGGGGGTTTCGACTATGGCTACACCTTC. The chain links TRBV10-3 to TRBJ1-2, with 7 bases identical to TRBD1. Germline V CDR1 and CDR2: ENHRY, SYGVKD. After removal of 10 bases from V and 3 bases from J, the junction contained 11 bases not matched to a gene. This CDR3 has 14 residues.

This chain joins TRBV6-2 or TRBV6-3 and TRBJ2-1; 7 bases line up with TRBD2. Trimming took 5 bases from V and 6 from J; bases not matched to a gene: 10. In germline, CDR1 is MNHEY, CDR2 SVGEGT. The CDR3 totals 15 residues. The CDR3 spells CASSKAGTILNEQFF. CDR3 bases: TGTGCCAGCAGTAAAGCGGGGACCATCCTCAATGAGCAGTTCTTC.

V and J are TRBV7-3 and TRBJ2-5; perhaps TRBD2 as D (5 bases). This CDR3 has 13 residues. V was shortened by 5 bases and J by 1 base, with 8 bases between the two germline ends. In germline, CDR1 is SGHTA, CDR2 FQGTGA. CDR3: CASSRTSQETQYF. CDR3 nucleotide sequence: TGTGCCAGCAGCCGGACTTCCCAAGAGACCCAGTACTTC. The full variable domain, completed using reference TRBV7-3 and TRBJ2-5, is GAGVSQTPSNKVTEKGKYVELRCDPISGHTALYWYRQSLGQGPEFLIYFQGTGAADDSGLPNDRFFAVRPEGSVSTLKIQRTERGDSAVYLCASSRTSQETQYFGPGTRLLVL.

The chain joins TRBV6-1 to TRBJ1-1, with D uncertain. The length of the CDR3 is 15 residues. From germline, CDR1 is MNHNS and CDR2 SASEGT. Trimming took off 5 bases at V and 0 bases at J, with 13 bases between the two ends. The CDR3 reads CASSPRRTMNTEAFF. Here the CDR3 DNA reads TGTGCCAGCAGTCCCCGGCGCACTATGAACACTGAAGCTTTCTTT.

This chain's CDR3 is CASSLANQGETQYF. CDR3 nucleotides: TGCGCCAGCAGCTTGGCCAATCAGGGAGAGACCCAGTACTTC. This chain joins TRBV5-1 and TRBJ2-5, with a possible D match to TRBD1 (5 bases). This CDR3 is 14 amino acids long. V lost 0 bases and J lost 4, with 10 bases in between. From germline, CDR1 is SGHRS and CDR2 YFSETQ.

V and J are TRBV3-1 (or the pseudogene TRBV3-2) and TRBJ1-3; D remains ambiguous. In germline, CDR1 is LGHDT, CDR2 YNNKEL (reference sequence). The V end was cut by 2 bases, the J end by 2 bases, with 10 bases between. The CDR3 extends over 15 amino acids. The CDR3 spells CASSQRHLPGNTIYF. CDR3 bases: TGTGCCAGCAGCCAAAGACATTTACCTGGAAACACCATATATTTT.